What follows are 15 T cell receptor beta chains derived from one specimen sequenced in a study of shared clonotypes between healthy human individuals. CD45RO-negative cells were positively selected for CCR7, leaving out terminally differentiated effector memory CD45RA+ cells. Sequenced by immunoSEQ multiplex PCR; TCRdb stores in-frame clones only, minus some. The sample shows about 580,000 clones, roughly 98% of them seen only once. Sequencing input: naive CD8+ T cells sorted from blood. The receptor set was obtained from a young man in good health.

The chain joins TRBV6-1 to TRBJ2-7; D gene ambiguous. From germline, CDR1 is MNHNS and CDR2 SASEGT. V lost 3 bases and J 3 bases, leaving 9 bases between the germline ends. The CDR3 length is 13 residues. The CDR3 DNA follows: TGTGCCAGCAGTGAGACCCGCAGCTACGAGCAGTACTTC. Amino acid sequence: CASSETRSYEQYF.

V and J are TRBV29-1 and TRBJ2-1; the match to TRBD1 covers 7 bases. This CDR3 spans 14 amino acids. Germline V lookup: CDR1 SQVTM, CDR2 ANQGSEA. J lost 4 bases, V lost 3 bases, and 6 bases had no gene match. The CDR3 here is CSVEGLQGYNEQFF. DNA for the CDR3: TGCAGCGTTGAGGGTTTACAGGGGTACAATGAGCAGTTCTTC.

This rearrangement joins TRBV4-2 to TRBJ2-7; the D is unclear. V gave up 0 bases and J gave up 2 bases, with 14 bases separating them. From germline, CDR1 is LGHNA and CDR2 YNFKEQ. The CDR3 sequence is 16 residues long. CDR3 amino acids: CASSQEQQALAYEQYF. The CDR3 DNA reads TGTGCCAGCAGCCAAGAACAGCAGGCCCTAGCCTACGAGCAGTACTTC.

This clone occurred once. The V and J genes are TRBV7-3 and TRBJ2-1; TRBD2 matches 7 bases. This CDR3 region has 15 residues. Germline assignment: CDR1 SGHTA and CDR2 FQGTGA. Trimming took 5 bases from V and 3 from J; bases not matched to a gene: 7. This CDR3 is CASSVLARNYNEQFF. In DNA, the CDR3 is TGTGCCAGCAGCGTACTAGCGAGAAACTACAATGAGCAGTTCTTC.

In regard to this clone: Other nucleotide sequences in the sample specify the same CDR3. This chain uses TRBV7-9 with TRBJ2-1, with D maybe TRBD1 (6 bases). Looked up from germline, CDR1 is SEHNR and CDR2 is FQNEAQ (reference sequence). The CDR3 has 12 residues. V gave up 4 bases and J gave up 8 bases, with 9 bases separating them. The CDR3 DNA sequence: TGTGCCAGCAGCTCCAGGGGCGATGAGCAGTTCTTC. Translated, it gives CASSSRGDEQFF.

The CDR3: CASSPGLVSGELFF. In DNA form, the CDR3 reads TGTGCCAGCAGCCCAGGACTAGTCTCCGGGGAGCTGTTTTTT. The chain links TRBV7-3 to TRBJ2-2, with 7 bases aligning to TRBD2. In germline, CDR1 is SGHTA, CDR2 FQGTGA. The CDR3 length is 14 residues. The junction had 6 bases not matched to a gene; V was cut back by 5 bases and J by 6 bases. The full variable domain, in which reference TRBV7-3 and TRBJ2-2 provide the parts outside the CDR3, is GAGVSQTPSNKVTEKGKYVELRCDPISGHTALYWYRQSLGQGPEFLIYFQGTGAADDSGLPNDRFFAVRPEGSVSTLKIQRTERGDSAVYLCASSPGLVSGELFFGEGSRLTVL.

This chain uses TRBV5-1 with TRBJ2-1; 9 bases are shared with TRBD2. CDR1 is SGHRS, CDR2 YFSETQ, per germline. V lost 2 bases to trimming and J lost 4 bases; unmatched junction nucleotides: 7. The CDR3 length is 16 residues. Here the CDR3 reads CASSLVSSGVYNEQFF. CDR3 bases: TGCGCCAGCAGCTTAGTATCTAGCGGGGTTTACAATGAGCAGTTCTTC.

The chain's CDR3 is CASSTRDRATAGANVLTF. The DNA of the CDR3 is TGTGCCAGCAGTACCCGGGACAGGGCGACCGCTGGGGCCAACGTCCTGACTTTC. The V and J genes are TRBV27 and TRBJ2-6; 9 nucleotides match TRBD1. The germline gives CDR1 MNHEY, CDR2 SMNVEV (reference sequence). V dropped 5 bases and J dropped 2; count of bases not matched to a gene: 10. The CDR3 has 18 amino acids.

The chain has TRBV7-3 and TRBJ1-1, with D perhaps matching TRBD1 (5 bases). The ends were cut back, 4 bases at V and 1 base at J, with 10 bases in the middle. In germline, CDR1 is SGHTA, CDR2 FQGTGA. There are 14 residues in the CDR3. The CDR3 loop reads CASSSPGENTEAFF. Written as DNA, the CDR3 is TGTGCCAGCAGCTCCCCGGGGGAGAACACTGAAGCTTTCTTT.

The chain employs TRBV4-2 and TRBJ2-1, with 7 bases identical to TRBD2. The germline V gene encodes CDR1 LGHNA and CDR2 YNFKEQ. The CDR3 extends over 16 amino acids. The trim removed 4 bases at V and 0 bases at J, leaving 6 bases unmatched. The CDR3 nucleotides are TGTGCCAGCAGCCTACCCCTAGCGGACTCCTACAATGAGCAGTTCTTC. As protein: CASSLPLADSYNEQFF.

The gene calls are TRBV7-9 and TRBJ2-5; the D gene is possibly TRBD1 (6 bases). V lost 4 bases and J lost 9, with 15 bases in between. This CDR3 comprises 13 residues. Germline V CDR1 and CDR2: SEHNR, FQNEAQ (reference sequence). CDR3 DNA: TGTGCCAGCAGCTCTGGACAGAGTAAAGCCCAGTACTTC. This translates into CASSSGQSKAQYF.

A note on this clone: A read error may produce the germline difference seen at one junction end. The chain links TRBV27 to TRBJ2-3; perhaps TRBD2 as D (5 bases). The length of the CDR3 is 13 residues. The germline V gene encodes CDR1 MNHEY and CDR2 SMNVEV (reference sequence). The chain's CDR3 is CASSSGRQVDHVF. For the CDR3, the DNA is TGTGCCAGCAGTAGCGGACGCCAGGTAGACCATGTTTTT.

In its sample, this clone was seen once. CDR3 nucleotide sequence: TGTGCCACCAGCTCCGACCGAGTCTATGAGCCCCAGCATTTT. The encoded protein is CATSSDRVYEPQHF. The chain uses TRBV15 and TRBJ1-5; D is unclear. The CDR3 covers 14 residues. Germline V lookup: CDR1 LNHNV, CDR2 YYDKDF (reference sequence). With 5 bases removed from V and 8 bases from J, the gap between germline ends came to 16 bases.

This chain links TRBV4-2 with TRBJ2-1, with 13 bases lining up with TRBD2. From germline, CDR1 is LGHNA and CDR2 YNFKEQ. The CDR3 is 15 residues long. V was clipped by 1 base and J by 10 bases; unmatched bases: 4. The CDR3 region has the DNA TGTGCCAGCAGCCAAGGGACTAGCGGGAGAGACGAGCAGTTCTTC. Encoded protein: CASSQGTSGRDEQFF.

The chain combines TRBV6-1 with TRBJ2-7; D may be TRBD1 (6 bases). This CDR3 has 17 amino acids. Germline V gene lookup returns CDR1 MNHNS and CDR2 SASEGT. The V and J ends lost 1 base and 4 bases respectively, with 20 bases between them. CDR3 in amino acids: CASSEVRDPVRGYEQYF. DNA for the CDR3: TGTGCCAGCAGTGAAGTAAGGGACCCAGTGAGGGGGTACGAGCAGTACTTC.